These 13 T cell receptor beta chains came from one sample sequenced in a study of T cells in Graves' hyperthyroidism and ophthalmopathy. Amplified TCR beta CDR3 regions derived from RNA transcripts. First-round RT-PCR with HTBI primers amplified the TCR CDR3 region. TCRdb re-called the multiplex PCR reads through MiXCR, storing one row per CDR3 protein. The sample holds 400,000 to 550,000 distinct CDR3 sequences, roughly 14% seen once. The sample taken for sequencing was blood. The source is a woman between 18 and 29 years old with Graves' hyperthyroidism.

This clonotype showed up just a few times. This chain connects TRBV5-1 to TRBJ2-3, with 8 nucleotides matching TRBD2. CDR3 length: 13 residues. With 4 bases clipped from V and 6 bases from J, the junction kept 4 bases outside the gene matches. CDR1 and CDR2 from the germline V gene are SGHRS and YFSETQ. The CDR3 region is CASSHSGTDTQYF. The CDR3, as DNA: TGCGCCAGCAGCCATAGCGGGACCGATACGCAGTATTTT.

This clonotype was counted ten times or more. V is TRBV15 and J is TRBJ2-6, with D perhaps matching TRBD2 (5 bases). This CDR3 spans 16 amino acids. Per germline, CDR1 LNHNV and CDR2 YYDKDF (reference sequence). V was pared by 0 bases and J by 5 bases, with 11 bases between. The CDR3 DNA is TGTGCCACCAGCAGAGAAGGAAGGAGGTGGGCCAACGTCCTGACTTTC. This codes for CATSREGRRWANVLTF.

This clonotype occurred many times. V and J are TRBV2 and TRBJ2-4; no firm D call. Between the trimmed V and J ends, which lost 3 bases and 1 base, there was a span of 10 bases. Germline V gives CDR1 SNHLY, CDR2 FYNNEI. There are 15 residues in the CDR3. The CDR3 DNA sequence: TGTGCCAGCAGTGATGTAGGGATGGCCAAAAACATTCAGTACTTC. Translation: CASSDVGMAKNIQYF.

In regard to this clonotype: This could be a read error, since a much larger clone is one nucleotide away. CDR3 in DNA: TGTGCCAGCTCGCCGGGGGCTAATGAAAAACTGTCTTTT. This codes for CASSPGANEKLSF. The rearrangement joins TRBV18 to TRBJ1-4, with D perhaps matching TRBD1 (6 bases). The germline gives CDR1 KGHSH, CDR2 LQKENI. The CDR3 loop spans 13 amino acids.

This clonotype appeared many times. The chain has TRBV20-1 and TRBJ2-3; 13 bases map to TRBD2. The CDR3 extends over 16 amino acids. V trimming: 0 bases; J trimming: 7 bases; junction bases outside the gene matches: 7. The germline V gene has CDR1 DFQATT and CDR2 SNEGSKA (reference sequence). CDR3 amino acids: CSARDYGLAGVYTQYF. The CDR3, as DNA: TGCAGTGCTAGAGATTACGGACTAGCGGGAGTCTATACGCAGTATTTT.

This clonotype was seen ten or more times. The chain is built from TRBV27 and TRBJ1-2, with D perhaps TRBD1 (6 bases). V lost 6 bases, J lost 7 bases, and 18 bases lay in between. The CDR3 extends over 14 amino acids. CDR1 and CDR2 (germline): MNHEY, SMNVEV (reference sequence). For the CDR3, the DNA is TGTGCCAGCAGGCCGACGGGGGCGGAATCTGGCTACACCTTC. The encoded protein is CASRPTGAESGYTF.

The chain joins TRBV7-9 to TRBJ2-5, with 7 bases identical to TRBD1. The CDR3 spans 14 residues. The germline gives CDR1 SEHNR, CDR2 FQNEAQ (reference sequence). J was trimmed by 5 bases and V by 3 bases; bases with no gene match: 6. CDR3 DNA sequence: TGTGCCAGCAGCTTGACAGGGAGAAGGGAGACCCAGTACTTC. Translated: CASSLTGRRETQYF.

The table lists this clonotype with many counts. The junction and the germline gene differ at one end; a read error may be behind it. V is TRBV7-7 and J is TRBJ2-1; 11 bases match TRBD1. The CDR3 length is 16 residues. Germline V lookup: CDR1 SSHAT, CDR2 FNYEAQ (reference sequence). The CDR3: CASSLSGTGGTNEQFF. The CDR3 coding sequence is TGTGCTAGCAGCTTATCCGGGACAGGGGGTACCAATGAGCAGTTCTTC. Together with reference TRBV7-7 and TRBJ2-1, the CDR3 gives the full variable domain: GAGVSQSPRYKVTKRGQDVTLRCDPISSHATLYWYQQALGQGPEFLTYFNYEAQPDKSGLPSDRFSAERPEGSISTLTIQRTEQRDSAMYRCASSLSGTGGTNEQFFGPGTRLTVL.

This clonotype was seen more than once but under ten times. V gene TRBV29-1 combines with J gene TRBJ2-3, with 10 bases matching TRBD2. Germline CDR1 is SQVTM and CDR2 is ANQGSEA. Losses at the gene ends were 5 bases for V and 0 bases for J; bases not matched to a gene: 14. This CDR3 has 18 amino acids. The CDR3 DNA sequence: TGCAGCGTTAACCAACTAGCGGGAATGGGACCAAGCACAGATACGCAGTATTTT. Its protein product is CSVNQLAGMGPSTDTQYF.

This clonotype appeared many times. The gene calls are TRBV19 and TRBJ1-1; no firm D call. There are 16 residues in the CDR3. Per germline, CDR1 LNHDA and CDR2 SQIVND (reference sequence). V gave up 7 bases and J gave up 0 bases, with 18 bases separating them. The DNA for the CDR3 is TGTGCCAGTACCCCCGCCCCAGGACTCATGAACACTGAAGCTTTCTTT. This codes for CASTPAPGLMNTEAFF.

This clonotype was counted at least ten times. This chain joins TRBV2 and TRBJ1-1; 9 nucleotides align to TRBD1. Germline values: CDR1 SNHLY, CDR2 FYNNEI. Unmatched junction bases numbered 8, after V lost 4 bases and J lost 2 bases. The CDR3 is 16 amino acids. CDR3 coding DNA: TGTGCCAGCAGTGCCCGGACAGGGGTGGATAACACTGAAGCTTTCTTT. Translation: CASSARTGVDNTEAFF.

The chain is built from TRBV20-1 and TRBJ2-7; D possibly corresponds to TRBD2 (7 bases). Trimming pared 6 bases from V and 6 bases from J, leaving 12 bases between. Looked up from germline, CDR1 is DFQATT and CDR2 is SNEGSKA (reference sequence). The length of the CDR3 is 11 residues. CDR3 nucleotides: TGCAGTGCGGGGGGAGGGGGCGAGCAGTACTTC. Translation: CSAGGGGEQYF.

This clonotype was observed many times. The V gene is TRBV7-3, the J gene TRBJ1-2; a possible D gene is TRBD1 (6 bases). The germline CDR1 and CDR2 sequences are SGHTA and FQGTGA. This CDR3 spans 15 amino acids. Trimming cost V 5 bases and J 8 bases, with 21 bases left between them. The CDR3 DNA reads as TGTGCCAGCAGCCCCTTAGGACAGCCTGCCACGGGCTACACCTTC. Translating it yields CASSPLGQPATGYTF.